This entry lists 15 T cell receptor beta chains sequenced from one sample in a study of blood T cell repertoires in COVID-19. Assay: immunoSEQ multiplex PCR; the TCRdb copy retains only in-frame clones and omits some. The sample consists of around 85,000 clones, roughly 83% of them appearing once. Material: peripheral blood. Source of these receptors: a man aged 45-65 years with active COVID-19.

J is TRBJ2-1 and V is TRBV7-6; TRBD1 is a possible D gene (6 bases). The CDR3 spans 15 residues. CDR1 SGHVS and CDR2 FNYEAQ come from the germline V gene. Trimming cost V 5 bases and J 0 bases, with 11 bases left between them. CDR3 DNA: TGTGCCAGCAGCCCGCCGGACAGCTCCTACAATGAGCAGTTCTTC. Translating it yields CASSPPDSSYNEQFF.

This sequence joins TRBV4-2 and TRBJ2-1; D perhaps matches TRBD2 (5 bases). Trimming removed 4 bases from V and 9 bases from J, with 19 bases in between. Germline V gene sequence: CDR1 LGHNA, CDR2 YNFKEQ. CDR3 length: 15 residues. DNA for the CDR3: TGTGCCAGCAGCCTAAACATAAGGGAGTTCGGTGAGCAGTTCTTC. Its protein product is CASSLNIREFGEQFF.

The gene calls are TRBV19 and TRBJ1-1; 8 nucleotides align to TRBD1. Germline V gene lookup returns CDR1 LNHDA and CDR2 SQIVND (reference sequence). Trimming removed 4 bases from V and 5 bases from J; junction bases left unmatched: 6. The CDR3 has 14 amino acids. CDR3 DNA sequence: TGTGCCAGTAGTAACGGACAGGGCTGGACTGAAGCTTTCTTT. This encodes CASSNGQGWTEAFF.

This chain uses TRBV15 with TRBJ2-5, with D perhaps matching TRBD2 (6 bases). Germline V gene data show CDR1 as LNHNV and CDR2 as YYDKDF (reference sequence). V was shortened by 4 bases and J by 4 bases, with 10 bases between the two germline ends. This CDR3 region has 13 residues. CDR3 loop: CATSMEGAETQYF. The CDR3 DNA follows: TGTGCCACCAGCATGGAGGGAGCAGAGACCCAGTACTTC.

J is TRBJ1-1 and V is TRBV3-1 (or the pseudogene TRBV3-2); D unresolved. Trimming left V 2 bases short and J 0 bases short, with 7 bases between. Germline CDR1 is LGHDT and CDR2 is YNNKEL (reference sequence). The CDR3 runs 14 residues. The CDR3 loop reads CASSQREVNTEAFF. The CDR3 DNA is TGTGCCAGCAGCCAAAGGGAGGTGAACACTGAAGCTTTCTTT.

The chain recombines TRBV5-4 with TRBJ2-6; 7 bases agree with TRBD1. Germline values: CDR1 SGHNT, CDR2 YYREEE (reference sequence). After removal of 0 bases from V and 0 bases from J, the junction contained 0 bases not matched to a gene. The CDR3 spans 16 residues. The CDR3 DNA follows: TGTGCCAGCAGCTTGGGGGACAGCTCTGGGGCCAACGTCCTGACTTTC. Translation: CASSLGDSSGANVLTF.

The table lists this clone with a few counts. This chain uses TRBV28 with TRBJ1-5; D may be TRBD1 (6 bases). V shed 5 bases and J shed 0 bases, with 17 bases lying between them. There are 17 residues in the CDR3. Per the germline V gene, CDR1 is MDHEN and CDR2 is SYDVKM. CDR3 sequence: CASSLPTGIYSNQPQHF. CDR3 in DNA: TGTGCCAGCAGTCTTCCCACAGGGATATATAGCAATCAGCCCCAGCATTTT.

The chain uses TRBV6-5 and TRBJ2-3, with D unclear. There are 13 residues in the CDR3. The germline V and J ends were trimmed by 0 bases and 8 bases, with 9 bases remaining between them. In germline, CDR1 is MNHEY, CDR2 SVGAGI. The DNA for the CDR3 is TGTGCCAGCAGTTACTCCCCTTCGGGTACGCAGTATTTT. It is translated as CASSYSPSGTQYF.

The rearrangement links TRBV24-1 to TRBJ2-3; TRBD2 aligns across 7 bases. Germline V gene data show CDR1 as KGHDR and CDR2 as SFDVKD. The CDR3 consists of 16 residues. Losses at the gene ends were 0 bases for V and 4 bases for J; bases not matched to a gene: 6. The CDR3 sequence: CATSDLYGTTSDTQYF. CDR3 DNA: TGTGCCACCAGTGATTTGTATGGGACTACTTCAGATACGCAGTATTTT.

V gene TRBV9 combines with J gene TRBJ1-5, with D uncertain. Trimming cost V 0 bases and J 6 bases, with 13 bases left between them. The CDR3 covers 15 residues. Germline values: CDR1 SGDLS, CDR2 YYNGEE. The CDR3 region has the DNA TGTGCCAGCAGCGTAGAGGGAGGGAACACTCAGCCCCAGCATTTT. Protein product: CASSVEGGNTQPQHF. Based on the CDR3 plus reference TRBV9 and TRBJ1-5, the full variable domain is DSGVTQTPKHLITATGQRVTLRCSPRSGDLSVYWYQQSLDQGLQFLIQYYNGEERAKGNILERFSAQQFPDLHSELNLSSLELGDSALYFCASSVEGGNTQPQHFGDGTRLSIL.

The V and J genes are TRBV7-2 and TRBJ2-1; D possibly corresponds to TRBD2 (5 bases). The germline CDR1 and CDR2 sequences are SGHTA and FQGNSA. V dropped 5 bases and J dropped 8 bases, with 7 bases sitting between them. The CDR3 is 11 residues long. The CDR3 coding sequence is TGTGCCAGCAGCCAAGCGGATGAGCAGTTCTTC. It translates to CASSQADEQFF.

The chain combines TRBV6-5 with TRBJ1-2; TRBD1 is a possible D gene (5 bases). Trimming removed 2 bases at V and 9 bases at J, with 16 bases between. CDR3 length: 14 residues. Germline V gene data show CDR1 as MNHEY and CDR2 as SVGAGI. In DNA form, the CDR3 reads TGTGCCAGCAGTTACGGGGGGGGTCTCGAAAGCTACACCTTC. It codes for CASSYGGGLESYTF.

The CDR3 region has the DNA TGCGCCAGCAGTGACTCCCCGAACACTGAAGCTTTCTTT. Amino acids: CASSDSPNTEAFF. The chain is built from TRBV10-2 and TRBJ1-1; D unclear. This CDR3 has 13 residues. Germline CDR1 is WSHSY and CDR2 is SAAADI. V lost 3 bases and J lost 1, with 6 bases in between.

A few counts support this clone. The chain uses TRBV10-3 and TRBJ2-3; D is unclear. V was shortened by 0 bases and J by 2 bases, with 6 bases between the two germline ends. Germline V gives CDR1 ENHRY, CDR2 SYGVKD. The CDR3 has 14 amino acids. The CDR3, as DNA: TGTGCCATCAGTGAGTCGGGCCTCACAGATACGCAGTATTTT. Protein product: CAISESGLTDTQYF.

This rearrangement joins TRBV21-1 to TRBJ1-6; TRBD1 is taken as the D call from the table, unchecked against the DNA. TRBV21-1 represents a pseudogene. CDR3 length: 17 amino acids. The CDR3 reads CASSKESGAFLKSPLHF. Written as DNA, the CDR3 is TGTGCCAGCAGCAAAGAGTCTGGGGCGTTTTTAAAATCACCCCTCCACTTT.